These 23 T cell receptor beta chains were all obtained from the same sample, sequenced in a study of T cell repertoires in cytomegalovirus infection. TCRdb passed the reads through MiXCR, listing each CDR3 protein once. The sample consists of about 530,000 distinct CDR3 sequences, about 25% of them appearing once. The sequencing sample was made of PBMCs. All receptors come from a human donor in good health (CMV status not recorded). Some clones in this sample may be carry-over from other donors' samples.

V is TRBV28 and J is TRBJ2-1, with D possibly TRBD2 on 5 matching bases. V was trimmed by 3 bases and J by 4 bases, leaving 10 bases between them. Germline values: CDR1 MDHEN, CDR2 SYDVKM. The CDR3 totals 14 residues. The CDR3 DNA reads TGTGCCAGCAGTTTGCTCCGGGGATACAATGAGCAGTTCTTC. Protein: CASSLLRGYNEQFF.

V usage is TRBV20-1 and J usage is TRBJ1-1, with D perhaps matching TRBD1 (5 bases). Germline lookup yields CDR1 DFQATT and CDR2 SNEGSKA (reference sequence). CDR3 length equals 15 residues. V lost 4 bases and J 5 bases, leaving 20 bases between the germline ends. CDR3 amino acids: CSANNIRGGRTEAFF. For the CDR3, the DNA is TGCAGTGCTAACAATATTCGTGGGGGGAGGACTGAAGCTTTCTTT.

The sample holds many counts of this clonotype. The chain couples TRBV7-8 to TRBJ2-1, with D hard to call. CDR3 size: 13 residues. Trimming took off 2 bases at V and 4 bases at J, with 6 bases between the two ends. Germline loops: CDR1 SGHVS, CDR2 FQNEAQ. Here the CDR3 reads CASSLQKYNEQFF. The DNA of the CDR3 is TGTGCCAGCAGCTTACAGAAATACAATGAGCAGTTCTTC.

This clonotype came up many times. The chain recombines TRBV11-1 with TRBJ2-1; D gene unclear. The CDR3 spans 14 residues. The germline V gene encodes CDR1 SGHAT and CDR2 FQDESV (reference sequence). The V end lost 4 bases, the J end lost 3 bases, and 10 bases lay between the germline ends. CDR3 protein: CASSSSGFYNEQFF. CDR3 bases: TGTGCCAGCAGCTCATCGGGTTTCTACAATGAGCAGTTCTTC. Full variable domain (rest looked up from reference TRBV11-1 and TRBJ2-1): EAEVAQSPRYKITEKSQAVAFWCDPISGHATLYWYRQILGQGPELLVQFQDESVVDDSQLPKDRFSAERLKGVDSTLKIQPAELGDSAMYLCASSSSGFYNEQFFGPGTRLTVL.

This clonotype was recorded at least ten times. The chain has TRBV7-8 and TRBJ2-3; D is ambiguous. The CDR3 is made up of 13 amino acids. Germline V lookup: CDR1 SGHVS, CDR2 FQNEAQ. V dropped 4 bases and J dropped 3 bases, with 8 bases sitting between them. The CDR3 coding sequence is TGTGCCAGCAGCTCCCCTCCAACAGATACGCAGTATTTT. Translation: CASSSPPTDTQYF.

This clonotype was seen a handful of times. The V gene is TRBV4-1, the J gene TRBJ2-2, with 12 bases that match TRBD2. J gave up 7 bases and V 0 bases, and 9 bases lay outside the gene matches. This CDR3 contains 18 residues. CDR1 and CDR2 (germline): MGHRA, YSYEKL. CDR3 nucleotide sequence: TGCGCCAGCAGCCAAGATCGGCTAGCGGGAGGGCCCGGCGGGGAGCTGTTTTTT. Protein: CASSQDRLAGGPGGELFF.

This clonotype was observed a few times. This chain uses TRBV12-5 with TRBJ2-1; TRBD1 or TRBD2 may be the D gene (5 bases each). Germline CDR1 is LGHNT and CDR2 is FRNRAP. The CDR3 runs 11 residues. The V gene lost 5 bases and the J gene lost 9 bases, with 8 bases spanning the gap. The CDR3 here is CASGPGAEQFF. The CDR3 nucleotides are TGTGCTAGTGGTCCCGGGGCTGAGCAGTTCTTC. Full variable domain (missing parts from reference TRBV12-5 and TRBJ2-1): DARVTQTPRHKVTEMGQEVTMRCQPILGHNTVFWYRQTMMQGLELLAYFRNRAPLDDSGMPKDRFSAEMPDATLATLKIQPSEPRDSAVYFCASGPGAEQFFGPGTRLTVL.

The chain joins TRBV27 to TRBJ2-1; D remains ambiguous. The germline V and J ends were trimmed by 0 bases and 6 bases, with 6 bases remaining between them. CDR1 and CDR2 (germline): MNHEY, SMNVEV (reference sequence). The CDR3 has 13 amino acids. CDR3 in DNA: TGTGCCAGCAGTTTATCGAAAACCAATGAGCAGTTCTTC. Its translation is CASSLSKTNEQFF.

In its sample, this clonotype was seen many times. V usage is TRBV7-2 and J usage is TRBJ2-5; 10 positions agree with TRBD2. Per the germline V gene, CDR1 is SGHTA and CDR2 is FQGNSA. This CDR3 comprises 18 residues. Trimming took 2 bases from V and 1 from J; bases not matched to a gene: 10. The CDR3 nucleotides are TGTGCCAGCAGCTTAATGGCTAGCGGGAGCACTTTCCAAGAGACCCAGTACTTC. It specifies CASSLMASGSTFQETQYF. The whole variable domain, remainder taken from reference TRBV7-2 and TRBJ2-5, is GAGVSQSPSNKVTEKGKDVELRCDPISGHTALYWYRQSLGQGLEFLIYFQGNSAPDKSGLPSDRFSAERTGGSVSTLTIQRTQQEDSAVYLCASSLMASGSTFQETQYFGPGTRLLVL.

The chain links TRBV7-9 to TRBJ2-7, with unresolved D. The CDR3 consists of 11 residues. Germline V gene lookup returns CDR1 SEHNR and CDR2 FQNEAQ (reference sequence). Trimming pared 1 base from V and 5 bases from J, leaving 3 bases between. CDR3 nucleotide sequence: TGTGCCAGCAGCTTAGAAGACGAGCAGTACGTC. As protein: CASSLEDEQYV.

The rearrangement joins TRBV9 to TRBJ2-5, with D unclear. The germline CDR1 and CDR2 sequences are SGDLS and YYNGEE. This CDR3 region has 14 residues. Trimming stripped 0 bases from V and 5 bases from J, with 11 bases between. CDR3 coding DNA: TGTGCCAGCAGCGTAGGGGCCGGCCCCGAGACCCAGTACTTC. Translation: CASSVGAGPETQYF. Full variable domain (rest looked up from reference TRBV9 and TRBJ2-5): DSGVTQTPKHLITATGQRVTLRCSPRSGDLSVYWYQQSLDQGLQFLIQYYNGEERAKGNILERFSAQQFPDLHSELNLSSLELGDSALYFCASSVGAGPETQYFGPGTRLLVL.

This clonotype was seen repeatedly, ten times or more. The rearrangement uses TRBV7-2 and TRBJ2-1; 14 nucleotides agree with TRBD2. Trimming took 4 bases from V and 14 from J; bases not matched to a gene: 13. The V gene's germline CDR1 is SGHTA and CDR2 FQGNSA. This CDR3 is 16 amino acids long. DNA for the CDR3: TGTGCCAGCAGCTCGACTCGGGGACTAGCGGGAGCGAAGGAGTTCTTC. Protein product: CASSSTRGLAGAKEFF.

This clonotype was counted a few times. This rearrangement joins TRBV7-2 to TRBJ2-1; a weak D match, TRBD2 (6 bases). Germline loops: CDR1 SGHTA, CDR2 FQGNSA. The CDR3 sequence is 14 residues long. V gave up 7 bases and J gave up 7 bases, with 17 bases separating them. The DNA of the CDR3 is TGTGCCAGCACCTTGGGCGGCGGGAATAATGAGCAGTTCTTC. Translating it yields CASTLGGGNNEQFF.

The CDR3 DNA follows: TGTGCCAGCAGTTTACAAAGCACAGATACGCAGTATTTT. It encodes CASSLQSTDTQYF. The V call is TRBV12-3 or TRBV12-4, the J call TRBJ2-3; D is unresolved. V was trimmed by 2 bases and J by 0 bases, leaving 3 bases between them. This CDR3 is 13 amino acids long.

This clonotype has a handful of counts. CDR3 DNA sequence: TGTGCCAGCAGCTGGCAGCCCGGACGATATGGCTACACCTTC. Translation gives CASSWQPGRYGYTF. This chain connects TRBV7-8 to TRBJ1-2; unclear D gene. CDR1 and CDR2 (germline): SGHVS, FQNEAQ. CDR3 size: 14 residues. With 4 bases removed from V and 5 bases from J, the gap between germline ends came to 14 bases.

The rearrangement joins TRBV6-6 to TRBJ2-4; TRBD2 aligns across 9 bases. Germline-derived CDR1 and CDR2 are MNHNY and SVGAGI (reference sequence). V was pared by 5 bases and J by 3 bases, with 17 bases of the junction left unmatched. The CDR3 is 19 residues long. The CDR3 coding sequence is TGTGCCAGCAGTCCCTTGGGCGGGAGGGTTCCCCCGAGCAAAAACATTCAGTACTTC. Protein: CASSPLGGRVPPSKNIQYF.

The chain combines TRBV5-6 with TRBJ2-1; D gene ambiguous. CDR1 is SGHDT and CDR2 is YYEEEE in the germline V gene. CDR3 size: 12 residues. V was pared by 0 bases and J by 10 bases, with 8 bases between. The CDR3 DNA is TGTGCCAGCAGCTTGGGCCTAAGGGAGCAGTTCTTC. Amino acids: CASSLGLREQFF.

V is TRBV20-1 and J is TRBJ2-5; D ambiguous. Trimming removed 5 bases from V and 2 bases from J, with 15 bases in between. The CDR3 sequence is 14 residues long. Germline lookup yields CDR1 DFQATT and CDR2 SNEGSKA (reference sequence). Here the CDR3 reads CSALSYWDQETQYF. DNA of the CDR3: TGCAGTGCTCTTTCATATTGGGATCAAGAGACCCAGTACTTC.

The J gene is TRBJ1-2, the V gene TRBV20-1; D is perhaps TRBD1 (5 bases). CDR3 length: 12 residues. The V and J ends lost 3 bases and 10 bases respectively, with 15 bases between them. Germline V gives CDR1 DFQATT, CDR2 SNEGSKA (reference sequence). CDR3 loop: CSARRGPIDYTF. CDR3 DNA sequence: TGCAGTGCTAGGAGGGGCCCTATTGACTACACCTTC.

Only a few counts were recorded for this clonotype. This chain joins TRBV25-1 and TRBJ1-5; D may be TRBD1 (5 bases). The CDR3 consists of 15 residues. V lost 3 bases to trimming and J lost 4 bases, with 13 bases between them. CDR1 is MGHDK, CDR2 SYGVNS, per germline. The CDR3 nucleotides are TGTGCCAGCAGTGACCCAGCGGGGGGAAATCAGCCCCAGCATTTT. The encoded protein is CASSDPAGGNQPQHF.

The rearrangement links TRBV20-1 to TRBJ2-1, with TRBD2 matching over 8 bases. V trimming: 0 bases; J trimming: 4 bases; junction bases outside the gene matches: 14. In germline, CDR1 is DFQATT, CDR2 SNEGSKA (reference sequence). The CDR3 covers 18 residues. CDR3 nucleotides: TGCAGTGCTAGAGATCTCGGGGGGGGGGGGGAAGGGTACAATGAGCAGTTCTTC. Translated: CSARDLGGGGEGYNEQFF.

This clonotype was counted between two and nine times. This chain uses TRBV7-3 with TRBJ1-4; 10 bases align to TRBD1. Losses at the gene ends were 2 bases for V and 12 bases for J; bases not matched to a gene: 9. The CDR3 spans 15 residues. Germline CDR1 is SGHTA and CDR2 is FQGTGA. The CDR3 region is CASSLVGDRGVELFF. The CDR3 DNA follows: TGTGCCAGCAGCTTAGTCGGGGACAGGGGTGTGGAACTGTTTTTT.

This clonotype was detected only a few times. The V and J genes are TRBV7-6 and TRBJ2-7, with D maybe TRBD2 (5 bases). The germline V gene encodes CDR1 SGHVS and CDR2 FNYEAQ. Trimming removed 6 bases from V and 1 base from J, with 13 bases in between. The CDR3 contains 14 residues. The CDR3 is CASRCGRASYEQYV. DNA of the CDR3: TGTGCCAGCAGATGTGGGCGGGCGTCCTACGAGCAGTACGTC.